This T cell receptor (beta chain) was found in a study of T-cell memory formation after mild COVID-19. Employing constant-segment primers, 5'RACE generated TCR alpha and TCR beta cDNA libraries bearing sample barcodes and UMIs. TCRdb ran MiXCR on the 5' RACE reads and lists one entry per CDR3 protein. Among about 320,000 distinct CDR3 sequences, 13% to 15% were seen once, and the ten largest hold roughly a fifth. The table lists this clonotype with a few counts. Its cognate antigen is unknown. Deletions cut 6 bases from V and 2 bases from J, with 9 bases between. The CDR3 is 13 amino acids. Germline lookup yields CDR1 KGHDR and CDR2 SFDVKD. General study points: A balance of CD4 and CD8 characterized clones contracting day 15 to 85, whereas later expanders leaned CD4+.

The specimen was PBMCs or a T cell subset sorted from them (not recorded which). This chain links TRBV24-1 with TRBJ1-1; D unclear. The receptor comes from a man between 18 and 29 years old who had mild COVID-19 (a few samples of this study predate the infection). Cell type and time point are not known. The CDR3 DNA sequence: TGTGCCACCAGTAGGCCGTACAACACTGAAGCTTTCTTT. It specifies CATSRPYNTEAFF.